This T cell receptor beta chain was obtained from a study of T-cell memory formation after mild COVID-19. General study results and limits: Some clones that responded were present in memory (sampled pre-infection), which suggests cross-reactive memory joined.

This clonotype turned up a few times. Its antigen remains unidentified. UMIs and sample barcodes were carried by the TCR alpha and TCR beta cDNA libraries that 5'RACE produced using constant-segment primers. Each CDR3 protein is one row after TCRdb ran MiXCR on the 5' RACE reads. In the table there are more than 400,000 distinct CDR3 sequences, approximately 18% of which are singletons. CDR3 length: 14 amino acids. Germline values: CDR1 GTSNPN, CDR2 SVGIG (reference sequence). V lost 0 bases, J lost 7 bases, and 16 bases lay in between. Sample: PBMCs or a T cell subset sorted from them (not recorded which). The TCR comes from an adult woman who had mild COVID-19 (a few samples of this study predate the infection). Cell type and time point are not known. The rearrangement links TRBV30 to TRBJ2-7; no reliable D call. This CDR3 reads CAWSVRRAQGEQYF. CDR3 DNA sequence: TGTGCCTGGAGTGTACGTAGGGCCCAAGGTGAGCAGTACTTC.